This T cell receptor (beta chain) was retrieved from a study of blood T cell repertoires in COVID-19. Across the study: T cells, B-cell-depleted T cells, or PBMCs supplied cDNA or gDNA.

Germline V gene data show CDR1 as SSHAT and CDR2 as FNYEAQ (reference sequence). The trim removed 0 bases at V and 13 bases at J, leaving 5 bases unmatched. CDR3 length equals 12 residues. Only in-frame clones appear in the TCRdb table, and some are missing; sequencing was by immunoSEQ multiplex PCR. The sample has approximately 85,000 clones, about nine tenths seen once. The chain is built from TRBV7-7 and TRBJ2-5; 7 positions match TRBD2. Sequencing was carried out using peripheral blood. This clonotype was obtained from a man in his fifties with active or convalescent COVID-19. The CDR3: CASSLAGGSLYF. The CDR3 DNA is TGTGCCAGCAGCTTAGCGGGAGGGTCTCTGTACTTC.